The rows below give T cell receptor beta chains drawn from one sample of a study of shared clonotypes between healthy human individuals. Clones were sequenced by immunoSEQ multiplex PCR, and TCRdb holds only the in-frame ones, with some missing. The repertoire consists of approximately 2,000,000 clones, with 85% to 95% occurring once and the leading ten covering around 0.4%. Sequenced sample: naive CD4+ T cells from PBMCs. The receptors stem from a man aged 18 to 30 in good health. Some clones in this sample may be carry-over from other donors' samples. The CDR3 runs from the conserved cysteine through the conserved F or W. A D gene is named only where the DNA matches it firmly. Clone size is shown for a subset of rows, as once, few, many or a class of expanded clone.

v_call	d_call	clone_size	j_call	cdr3_nt	cdr3_aa
TRBV6-6	NA	NA	TRBJ2-7	TGTGCCAGCAGCCGGGACGGGGGCGACGAGCAGTACTTC	CASSRDGGDEQYF
TRBV5-1	NA	NA	TRBJ2-7	TGCGCCAGCAGCCCCGGGCCCCCATCGGAGCAGTACTTC	CASSPGPPSEQYF
TRBV5-6	NA	NA	TRBJ2-7	TGTGCCAGCAGCTTGCGTCAACAACTTTTGCTCTACGAGCAGTACTTC	CASSLRQQLLLYEQYF
TRBV5-1	NA	NA	TRBJ1-3	TGCGCCAGCAGCTTGAACCCGAGCTCTGGAAACACCATATATTTT	CASSLNPSSGNTIYF
TRBV5-1	NA	NA	TRBJ2-7	TGCGCCAGCACCCGCCAATCTGGGACTGCCATCGGCGGGCAGTACTTC	CASTRQSGTAIGGQYF
TRBV10-1	NA	once	TRBJ1-4	TGCGCCAGTTGTGGGCAGACAACTAATGAAAAACTGTTTTTT	CASCGQTTNEKLFF
TRBV5-1	TRBD1	NA	TRBJ2-7	TGCGCCAGCAGCTTGGGGTTCCGGGACAGGGGGTATTACGAGCAGTACTTC	CASSLGFRDRGYYEQYF
TRBV25-1	NA	NA	TRBJ2-7	TGTGCCAGCAGTGAATACCGGGACGTATACTACGAGCAGTACTTC	CASSEYRDVYYEQYF
TRBV19	NA	NA	TRBJ2-1	TGTGCCAGTAGTCAGGGAACTGAGCAGTTCTTC	CASSQGTEQFF
TRBV5-4	TRBD1	NA	TRBJ2-7	TGTGCCAGCAGCTTCCGGGACAGGGGGCTCGGGGAGCAGTACTTC	CASSFRDRGLGEQYF
TRBV5-6	NA	NA	TRBJ2-3	TGTGCCAGCAGCTTGGGTAGAGCTAGCACAGATACGCAGTATTTT	CASSLGRASTDTQYF
TRBV11-2	TRBD2	NA	TRBJ2-2	TGTGCCAGCAGCCAGGGACTAGCGGTTGGTACCGGGGAGCTGTTTTTT	CASSQGLAVGTGELFF
TRBV4-2	TRBD2	once	TRBJ2-1	TGTGCCAGCAGCCAAGTGAACGCGGGAGGGCGCAATGAGCAGTTCTTC	CASSQVNAGGRNEQFF
TRBV30	TRBD1	NA	TRBJ2-5	TGTGCCTGGACCACAGGGGGGGAGACCCAGTACTTC	CAWTTGGETQYF
TRBV7-3	NA	NA	TRBJ1-5	TGTGCCAGCAGCCAACCCGACAGATCTTATAGCAATCAGCCCCAGCATTTT	CASSQPDRSYSNQPQHF
TRBV28	TRBD2	NA	TRBJ2-6	TGTGCCAGCAGTTGGGCGGGACTAGGGGCCTCTGGGGCCAACGTCCTGACTTTC	CASSWAGLGASGANVLTF
TRBV11-2	NA	NA	TRBJ2-4	TGTGCCAGCAGCGCCCTGGATGGGAGTGGGGAGGCCAAAAACATTCAGTACTTC	CASSALDGSGEAKNIQYF
TRBV19	NA	NA	TRBJ1-5	TGTGCCAGTAGTATTTTTGGATCGCCCCAGCATTTT	CASSIFGSPQHF
TRBV25-1	TRBD1	NA	TRBJ1-3	TGTGCCAGCAGGGGGACCCCGGGACAGACCAGCGGAAACACCATATATTTT	CASRGTPGQTSGNTIYF
TRBV30	TRBD1	NA	TRBJ1-5	TGTGCCTGGAGTGAGACAGGGAATCAGCCCCAGCATTTT	CAWSETGNQPQHF
TRBV7-2	NA	NA	TRBJ2-7	TGTGCCAGCAGCTTAGGGAGGACAGCTATATTTGACTACGAGCAGTACTTC	CASSLGRTAIFDYEQYF
TRBV9	TRBD1	NA	TRBJ2-7	TGTGCCAGCAGCCCGGCTCCCGGGACAGGGGGGGGCGAGCAGTACTTC	CASSPAPGTGGGEQYF
TRBV28	TRBD1	NA	TRBJ2-1	TGTGCCAGCAGTTTGTGGACAGGTTTTAGCTCCTACAATGAGCAGTTCTTC	CASSLWTGFSSYNEQFF
TRBV28	NA	NA	TRBJ1-5	TGTGCCAGCAGCCTCGATGGGGGCTGGGATCAGCCCCAGCATTTT	CASSLDGGWDQPQHF
TRBV7-2	NA	NA	TRBJ2-4	TGTGCCAGCAGCCCCTTGGATGGGTGGGTAAAAAACATTCAGTACTTC	CASSPLDGWVKNIQYF
TRBV5-1	TRBD2	NA	TRBJ2-6	TGCGCCAGCAGCTCTTGGACTAGCGGGAGAACTCCAGACCCCAACTCTGGGGCCAACGTCCTGACTTTC	CASSSWTSGRTPDPNSGANVLTF
TRBV9	TRBD2	NA	TRBJ2-3	TGTGCCAGCTCCGGCGGGAGGACGCTAGGGGATACGCAGTATTTT	CASSGGRTLGDTQYF
TRBV20-1	NA	NA	TRBJ2-1	TGCAGTGCTAGCTACAACAATGAGCAGTTCTTC	CSASYNNEQFF
TRBV5-1	TRBD1	once	TRBJ2-7	TGCGCCAGCAGCGCCGGGACAGTATACGAGCAGTACTTC	CASSAGTVYEQYF
TRBV5-4	TRBD2	NA	TRBJ2-7	TGTGCCAGCAGCGAGGGACTAGCGGGAGACGAGCAGTACTTC	CASSEGLAGDEQYF
TRBV5-6	NA	NA	TRBJ2-7	TGTGCCAGCAGCTTGGCCGGGACCTACGAGCAGTACTTC	CASSLAGTYEQYF
TRBV4-2	NA	NA	TRBJ2-3	TGTGCCAGCAGCCAAGATGCGCGAGGCCTGAGGGTCCCAGATACGCAGTATTTT	CASSQDARGLRVPDTQYF
TRBV2	NA	NA	TRBJ2-7	TGTGCCAGCACCGGGGGCTGGTACGAGCAGTACTTC	CASTGGWYEQYF
TRBV19	NA	NA	TRBJ1-3	TGTGCCAGTAGTATTCAGGGGCCTTCCTCTGGAAACACCATATATTTT	CASSIQGPSSGNTIYF
TRBV7-6	TRBD1	NA	TRBJ2-2	TGTGCCAGCAGCTCCCAGGGGGCCGGGGAGCTGTTTTTT	CASSSQGAGELFF
TRBV13	NA	NA	TRBJ1-1	TGTGCCAGCAGCTTGGGGTCCAACACTGAAGCTTTCTTT	CASSLGSNTEAFF
TRBV19	NA	few	TRBJ2-7	TGTGCCAGTAGTCGGGACTTGTTGGGCGAGCAGTACTTC	CASSRDLLGEQYF
TRBV7-9	NA	NA	TRBJ2-3	TGTGCCAGCAGCTTATCGACGGGTTCAGATACGCAGTATTTT	CASSLSTGSDTQYF
TRBV7-2	NA	NA	TRBJ2-2	TGTGCCAGCAGCTTAATAGGGGGGACGAACACCGGGGAGCTGTTTTTT	CASSLIGGTNTGELFF
TRBV19	NA	NA	TRBJ2-1	TGTGCCAGTAGTCCTCCCTACAATGAGCAGTTCTTC	CASSPPYNEQFF
TRBV30	NA	few	TRBJ1-1	TGTGCCTGGAGAGGTGAAGCTTTCTTT	CAWRGEAFF
TRBV2	NA	NA	TRBJ2-1	TGTGCCAGCACCTCCCTTCCAGGGGGGCGCAAGTTCTTC	CASTSLPGGRKFF
TRBV29-1	NA	NA	TRBJ1-2	TGCAGCGCATCTGGGGGCTATGGCTACACCTTC	CSASGGYGYTF
TRBV4-2	NA	NA	TRBJ2-2	TGTGCCAGCAGCCGCCGAACAGGAGAAACCGGGGAGCTGTTTTTT	CASSRRTGETGELFF
TRBV5-1	NA	NA	TRBJ2-5	TGCGCCAGCAGCCCGGCCGATACCTACCAAGAGACCCAGTACTTC	CASSPADTYQETQYF
TRBV7-6	TRBD2	NA	TRBJ2-7	TGTGCCAGCAGCCCCAGGGCTAGCGGGAGCTACGAGCAGTACTTC	CASSPRASGSYEQYF
TRBV9	TRBD1	NA	TRBJ2-1	TGTGCCAGCAGCGAGACAGGGGACCCCTACAATGAGCAGTTCTTC	CASSETGDPYNEQFF
TRBV29-1	NA	NA	TRBJ1-1	TGCAGCGTCCTGACAGGGAACACTGAAGCTTTCTTT	CSVLTGNTEAFF